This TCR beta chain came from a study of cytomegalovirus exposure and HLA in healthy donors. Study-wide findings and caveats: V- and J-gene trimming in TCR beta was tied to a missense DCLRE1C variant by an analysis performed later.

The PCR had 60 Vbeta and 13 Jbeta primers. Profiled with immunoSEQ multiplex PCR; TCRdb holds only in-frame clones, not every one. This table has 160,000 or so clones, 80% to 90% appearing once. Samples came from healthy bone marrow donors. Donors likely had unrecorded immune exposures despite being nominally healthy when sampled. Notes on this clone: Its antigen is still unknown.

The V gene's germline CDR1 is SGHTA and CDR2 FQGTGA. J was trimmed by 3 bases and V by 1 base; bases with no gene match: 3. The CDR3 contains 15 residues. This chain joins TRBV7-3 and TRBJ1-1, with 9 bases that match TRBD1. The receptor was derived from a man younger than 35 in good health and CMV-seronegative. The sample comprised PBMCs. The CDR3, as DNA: TGTGCCAGCAGCTTAATTGGGGACAGGGACACTGAAGCTTTCTTT. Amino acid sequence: CASSLIGDRDTEAFF.